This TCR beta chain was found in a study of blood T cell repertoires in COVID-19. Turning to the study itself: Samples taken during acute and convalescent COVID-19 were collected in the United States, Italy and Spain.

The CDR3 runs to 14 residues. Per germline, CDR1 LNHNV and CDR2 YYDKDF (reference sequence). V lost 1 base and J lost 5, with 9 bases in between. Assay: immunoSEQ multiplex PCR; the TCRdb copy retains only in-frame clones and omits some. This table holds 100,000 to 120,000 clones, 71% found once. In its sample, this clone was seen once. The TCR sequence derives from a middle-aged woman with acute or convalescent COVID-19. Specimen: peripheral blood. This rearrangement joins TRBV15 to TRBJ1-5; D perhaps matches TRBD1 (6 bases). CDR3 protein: CATSRGQAYQPQHF. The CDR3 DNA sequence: TGTGCCACCAGCAGAGGACAGGCCTATCAGCCCCAGCATTTT.